Each of the 10 T cell receptor beta chains below was sequenced from the same sample in a study of OX40 agonist ivuxolimab in advanced cancers. The library was generated by the immunoSEQ multiplex PCR assay. TCRdb took over this immuneACCESS table, retaining in-frame rearrangements with V and J assigned. Such tables are incomplete; in checked studies, under half of the missing clones stem from an unresolved V gene, and the remainder is unexplained. Recorded for this sample are about 73,000 clones; less than 90% of them occurred a single time. Roughly 0.66% of the sample goes to the ten largest clones. The material sequenced was CD4+ or CD8+ T cells sorted from blood, taken in a trial of the OX40 agonist ivuxolimab. The receptors derive from an adult with an advanced solid tumor such as melanoma, head and neck, liver or kidney cancer.

J is TRBJ2-6 and V is TRBV9; D is undetermined. This CDR3 is built from 16 residues. The germline V and J ends were trimmed by 2 bases and 2 bases, with 11 bases remaining between them. CDR1 and CDR2 (germline): SGDLS, YYNGEE. The DNA for the CDR3 is TGTGCCAGCAGCGTCGGTGGGCCACCTGGGGCCAACGTCCTGACTTTC. Translation gives CASSVGGPPGANVLTF.

J is TRBJ2-1 and V is TRBV2, with 11 bases lining up with TRBD2. CDR3 length: 15 amino acids. Germline-derived CDR1 and CDR2 are SNHLY and FYNNEI. Unmatched junction bases numbered 8, after V lost 6 bases and J lost 7 bases. The CDR3 sequence is CASSNSGGARNEQFF. In DNA, the CDR3 is TGTGCCAGCAGCAATAGCGGGGGGGCGAGGAATGAGCAGTTCTTC.

The chain uses TRBV7-2 and TRBJ1-1, with D hard to call. Germline loops: CDR1 SGHTA, CDR2 FQGNSA. This CDR3 has 14 residues. V lost 6 bases and J 1 base, leaving 12 bases between the germline ends. The CDR3 reads CASSSKTGNTEAFF. For the CDR3, the DNA is TGTGCCAGCAGTTCTAAGACGGGGAACACTGAAGCTTTCTTT.

This clone is a singleton in its sample. The genes are TRBV2 and TRBJ2-7; the match to TRBD1 covers 8 bases. Trimming cost V 6 bases and J 6 bases; bases outside gene matches: 16. The CDR3 runs 16 residues. CDR1 is SNHLY, CDR2 FYNNEI, per germline. The CDR3 DNA follows: TGTGCCAGCAGGACCGGACAGGGTGGAACTTTGTCCGAGCAGTACTTC. This sequence encodes CASRTGQGGTLSEQYF.

The chain joins TRBV2 to TRBJ2-5, with no clear D. V lost 5 bases, J lost 0 bases, and 1 base lay in between. The CDR3 has 11 residues. In germline, CDR1 is SNHLY, CDR2 FYNNEI. This CDR3 reads CASSYQETQYF. In DNA, the CDR3 is TGTGCCAGCAGTTACCAAGAGACCCAGTACTTC.

The rearrangement links TRBV5-1 to TRBJ2-7; 8 bases match TRBD1. Germline loops: CDR1 SGHRS, CDR2 YFSETQ. CDR3 length: 14 residues. The ends lost 4 bases at V and 5 bases at J; junction bases unmatched: 8. As DNA, the CDR3 is TGCGCCAGCAGCCTCGACAGGGGAGGCCACGAGCAGTACTTC. Translated, it gives CASSLDRGGHEQYF.

This clone was counted a single time. The chain carries TRBV5-1 and TRBJ1-4; no clear D. Germline-derived CDR1 and CDR2 are SGHRS and YFSETQ. The CDR3 extends over 16 amino acids. The germline V and J ends were trimmed by 0 bases and 8 bases, with 17 bases remaining between them. In DNA form, the CDR3 reads TGCGCCAGCAGCTTGGCGGAGAGTAGGGCGTTGGAAAAACTGTTTTTT. Its translation is CASSLAESRALEKLFF.

The chain recombines TRBV4-1 with TRBJ2-1; TRBD2 might be the D (6 bases). From germline, CDR1 is MGHRA and CDR2 YSYEKL. V was trimmed by 0 bases and J by 5 bases, leaving 20 bases between them. CDR3 length equals 18 residues. This CDR3 is CASSQDRRVGRRNNEQFF. As DNA, the CDR3 is TGCGCCAGCAGCCAAGATCGGAGGGTGGGGAGACGTAACAATGAGCAGTTCTTC.

The chain links TRBV28 to TRBJ1-2; D remains unclear. The germline V gene has CDR1 MDHEN and CDR2 SYDVKM. V was cut by 2 bases and J by 5 bases, with 6 bases left in between. CDR3 length equals 12 residues. CDR3 in amino acids: CASSLSRYGYTF. The CDR3 DNA reads as TGTGCCAGCAGTTTAAGCCGTTATGGCTACACCTTC.

This sequence joins TRBV4-1 and TRBJ2-7, with 7 positions matching TRBD1. The V segment lost 3 bases and the J segment 0 bases; nucleotides outside the gene matches: 5. Germline values: CDR1 MGHRA, CDR2 YSYEKL. This CDR3 region has 15 residues. DNA for the CDR3: TGCGCCAGCAGCCAGGACCGGGACAGCTCCTACGAGCAGTACTTC. Translation gives CASSQDRDSSYEQYF.